This T cell receptor (beta chain) originates from a study of monozygotic twins with inflammatory bowel disease. Points on this clonotype: What it binds is unknown.

TCRdb re-analyzed the 5' RACE reads; it lists each CDR3 protein once, without DNA. The sample table includes nearly 450,000 distinct CDR3 sequences. Findings of the study overall: The co-twins with IBD showed lower TCRbeta diversity (inverse Simpson) than their healthy siblings.

CDR3 length: 15 residues. The germline CDR1 and CDR2 sequences are SGHDT and YYEEEE. This sequence originates from a human donor with ulcerative colitis or Crohn's disease, or a healthy co-twin of an affected twin (not recorded which). Specimen: blood. The rearrangement links TRBV5-6 to TRBJ2-7. The CDR3 is CASSLGTQSSYEQYF.